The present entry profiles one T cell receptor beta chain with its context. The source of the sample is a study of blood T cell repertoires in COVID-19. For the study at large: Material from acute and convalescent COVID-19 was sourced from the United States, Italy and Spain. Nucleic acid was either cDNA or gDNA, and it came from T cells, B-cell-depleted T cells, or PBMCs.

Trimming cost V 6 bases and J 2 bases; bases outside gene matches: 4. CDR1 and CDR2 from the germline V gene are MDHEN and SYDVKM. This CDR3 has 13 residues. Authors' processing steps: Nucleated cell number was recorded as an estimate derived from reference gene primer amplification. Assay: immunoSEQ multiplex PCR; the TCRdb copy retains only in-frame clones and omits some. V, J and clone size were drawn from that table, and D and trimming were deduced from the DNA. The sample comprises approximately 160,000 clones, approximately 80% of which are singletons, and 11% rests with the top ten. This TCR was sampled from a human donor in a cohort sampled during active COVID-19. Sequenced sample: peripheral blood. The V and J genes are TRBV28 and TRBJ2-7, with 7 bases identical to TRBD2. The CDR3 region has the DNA TGTGCCAGCAGACAAGGACTAGCCTACGAGCAGTACTTC. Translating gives CASRQGLAYEQYF.